This is a list of T cell receptor beta chains from one sample in a study of T cell responses to AZD1222 COVID-19 vaccine. The protocol was immunoSEQ multiplex PCR, while the TCRdb copy is restricted to in-frame clones and leaves out a portion. The sample lists approximately 92,000 clones; 85% to 90% were seen once. The material was peripheral blood, obtained on day 0 of AZD1222 vaccination. These receptors originate from an adult in good health. Each CDR3 is given without its conserved first and last residue.

V,CDR3
TRBV27,ASTSTSLAKNIQY
TRBV6-5,ASSRTGSTNEKLF
TRBV6-5,ASSSGPGEQY
TRBV5-1,ASSLGQRLMRNEQF
TRBV10-1,ASRSGRAGDTQY
TRBV10-2,ASSEVTGGRYGYT
TRBV27,ASSWDRAIPGELF
TRBV19,ASSIGGWNTGELF
TRBV20-1,SAGVDR
TRBV2,ASSEWTGASSYEQY
TRBV3-1/TRBV3-2,ASSQGINQPQH
TRBV7-2,ASSISPSGGAGWGEQF
TRBV5-1,ASSPGTSGRVEQY
TRBV5-4,ASSRDPSYEQY
TRBV2,ASSETGRGYT